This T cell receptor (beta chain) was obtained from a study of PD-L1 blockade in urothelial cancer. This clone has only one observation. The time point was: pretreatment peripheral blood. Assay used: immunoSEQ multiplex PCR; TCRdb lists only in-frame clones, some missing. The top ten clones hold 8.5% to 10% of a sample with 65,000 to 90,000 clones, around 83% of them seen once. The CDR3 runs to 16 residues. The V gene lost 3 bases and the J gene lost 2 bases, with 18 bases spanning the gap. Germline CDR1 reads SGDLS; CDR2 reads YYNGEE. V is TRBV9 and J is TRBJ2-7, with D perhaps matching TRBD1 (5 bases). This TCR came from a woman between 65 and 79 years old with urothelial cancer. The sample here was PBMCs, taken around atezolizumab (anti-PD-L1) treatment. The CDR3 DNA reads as TGTGCCAGCAGCGGTCTGGGGCCTGATGGTGCCTACGAGCAGTACTTC. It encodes CASSGLGPDGAYEQYF.